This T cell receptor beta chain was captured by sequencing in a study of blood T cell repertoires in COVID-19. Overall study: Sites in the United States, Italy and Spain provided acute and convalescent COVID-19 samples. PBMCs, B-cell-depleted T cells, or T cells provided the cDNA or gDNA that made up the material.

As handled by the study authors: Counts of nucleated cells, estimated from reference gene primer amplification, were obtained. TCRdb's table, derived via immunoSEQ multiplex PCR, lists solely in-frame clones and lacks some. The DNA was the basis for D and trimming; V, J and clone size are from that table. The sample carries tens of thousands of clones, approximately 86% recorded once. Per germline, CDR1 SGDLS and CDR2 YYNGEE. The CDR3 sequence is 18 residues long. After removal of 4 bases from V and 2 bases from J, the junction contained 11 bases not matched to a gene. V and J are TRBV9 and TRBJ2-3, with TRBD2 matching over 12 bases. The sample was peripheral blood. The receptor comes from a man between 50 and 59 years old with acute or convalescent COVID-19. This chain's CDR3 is CASSLGPGTSGFTDTQYF. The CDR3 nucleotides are TGTGCCAGCAGCTTAGGTCCCGGGACTAGCGGGTTCACAGATACGCAGTATTTT.